The present entry profiles one T cell receptor (beta chain) with its context. The antigen is undetermined. The junction departs from germline at one end; a sequencing error may be responsible. Synthesis of cDNA was carried out by template-switch 5'RACE. The reaction used 10-nucleotide random UMIs. TCRdb re-called the 5' RACE reads through MiXCR, storing one row per CDR3 protein. The table has roughly 60,000 distinct CDR3 sequences, 3% to 4% seen once; the top ten hold roughly 2.2%. These data are taken from a study of neurological immune-mediated disorders. Looked up from germline, CDR1 is SQVTM and CDR2 is ANQGSEA. This CDR3 is 15 amino acids long. Points from the study as a whole: The repertoires of 18 of 34 multiple sclerosis patients were placed by phylogenetic grouping in a single related-CDR3 cluster, which may be a signature. Clinical and MRI features did not associate with the cluster found in multiple sclerosis patients.

This sequence originates from a woman in her forties or fifties with multiple sclerosis. This chain connects TRBV29-1 to TRBJ1-3, with a weak D call TRBD1 (5 bases). The sequencing sample was made of PBMCs. Here the CDR3 reads CSVLRDGNSGKTIYF. CDR3 sequence (DNA): TGCAGCGTCCTAAGGGACGGCAACTCTGGAAAAACCATATATTTT.